This T cell receptor beta chain was recovered during a study of blood T cell repertoires in COVID-19. Overall study context: Spain, Italy and the United States supplied samples that represented acute and convalescent COVID-19. Sources were T cells, B-cell-depleted T cells, or PBMCs; the material itself was cDNA or gDNA.

Original methodology: How many nucleated cells were present was estimated from reference gene primer amplification. Method: immunoSEQ multiplex PCR; TCRdb's copy keeps in-frame clones and lacks some. The V and J calls and the clone size are those of that table, but D and trimming were determined from the DNA. The data show about 150,000 clones, 83% seen once. CDR1 and CDR2 (germline): SGHTA, FQGTGA. CDR3 length: 14 residues. V was clipped by 5 bases and J by 5 bases; unmatched bases: 7. The sequenced sample consisted of peripheral blood. The receptor comes from a woman in her seventies who had recovered from COVID-19. This chain uses TRBV7-3 with TRBJ1-1; TRBD1 aligns across 8 bases. DNA of the CDR3: TGTGCCAGCAGCGCTACAGGGGGTATGACTGAAGCTTTCTTT. It yields the protein CASSATGGMTEAFF.